The rows below give T cell receptor beta chains drawn from one sample of a study of T cells in Graves' hyperthyroidism and ophthalmopathy. TCRdb reprocessed the multiplex PCR reads with MiXCR, giving one entry per CDR3 protein. This sample has a few hundred thousand distinct CDR3 sequences; roughly 46% occur once, and the top ten carry about 8.3%. The sequenced sample consisted of peripheral blood or thyroid tissue (not recorded which). All receptors derive from a woman aged 18 to 35 with Graves' hyperthyroidism. CDR3s include the opening cysteine and the closing phenylalanine or tryptophan. The D gene is left open where the match is weak. For some rows the clone size is stated as once, few or many, or as a class when expanded; others skip it.

CDR3nt: TGTGCCACCAGTGGGGGACTAGCGGGAGATAGCTACGAGCAGTACTTC
CDR3aa: CATSGGLAGDSYEQYF
abundance: -
d_gene: TRBD2
j_gene: TRBJ2-7
v_gene: TRBV24-1

CDR3nt: TGTGCCACCAGCAGAGATCGGGACGGGGGGATTAATCAGCCCCAGCATTTT
CDR3aa: CATSRDRDGGINQPQHF
abundance: -
d_gene: -
j_gene: TRBJ1-5
v_gene: TRBV15

CDR3nt: TGTGCCAGCAGTTCCCCAGGGGTCGGGGAAAAACTGTTTTTT
CDR3aa: CASSSPGVGEKLFF
abundance: once
d_gene: -
j_gene: TRBJ1-4
v_gene: TRBV7-2

CDR3nt: TGTGCCACCAGCCAATCAGGGGTCCGAGAGACCCAGTACTTC
CDR3aa: CATSQSGVRETQYF
abundance: many
d_gene: -
j_gene: TRBJ2-5
v_gene: TRBV24-1

CDR3nt: TGTGCCAGCAGTGGGATAGGGCCGTCTTTCTTT
CDR3aa: CASSGIGPSFF
abundance: -
d_gene: -
j_gene: TRBJ1-1
v_gene: TRBV2

CDR3nt: TGTGCCTGCAGCGTGGAGCCGGGGGGGCTTGAAGCTTTCTTT
CDR3aa: CACSVEPGGLEAFF
abundance: once
d_gene: -
j_gene: TRBJ1-1
v_gene: TRBV7-9

CDR3nt: TGCAGTGCTAGAGACCCAAGGACTAGCGGGATCTCCTACGAGCAGTACTTC
CDR3aa: CSARDPRTSGISYEQYF
abundance: -
d_gene: TRBD2
j_gene: TRBJ2-7
v_gene: TRBV20-1

CDR3nt: TGTGCCAGCAGTTACTTGAGGACACCTCGGGCCAGCGGGAGCTCCTACGAGCAGTACTTC
CDR3aa: CASSYLRTPRASGSSYEQYF
abundance: many
d_gene: TRBD2
j_gene: TRBJ2-7
v_gene: TRBV6-6

CDR3nt: TGCAGCGTTGAAGATGTGGGGTACGAGCAGTACTTC
CDR3aa: CSVEDVGYEQYF
abundance: few
d_gene: -
j_gene: TRBJ2-7
v_gene: TRBV29-1

CDR3nt: TGTGCCAGCAGCTCACAGGATGAGACCAATGAGCAGTTCTTC
CDR3aa: CASSSQDETNEQFF
abundance: -
d_gene: -
j_gene: TRBJ2-1
v_gene: TRBV7-9

CDR3nt: TGTGCCAGCAGCCGACTAGGGGTGGGGTTTCCCTCTGGAAACACCATATATTTT
CDR3aa: CASSRLGVGFPSGNTIYF
abundance: many
d_gene: -
j_gene: TRBJ1-3
v_gene: TRBV7-8

CDR3nt: TGTGCCAGCAGTGAAGCCGGATCACCCCTCCACTTT
CDR3aa: CASSEAGSPLHF
abundance: once
d_gene: -
j_gene: TRBJ1-6
v_gene: TRBV2

CDR3nt: TGTGCCAGCAGGCAGACGGAGGGGGAACAGGCCTTCTTT
CDR3aa: CASRQTEGEQAFF
abundance: -
d_gene: -
j_gene: TRBJ1-1
v_gene: TRBV7-3

CDR3nt: TGTGCCAGCAGCCAAGATGCAGGGGGGCTTGGCTACACCTTC
CDR3aa: CASSQDAGGLGYTF
abundance: -
d_gene: TRBD1
j_gene: TRBJ1-2
v_gene: TRBV3-1

CDR3nt: TGTGCCAGCAGCACCTCATCGGGGGGCCGGCCTTACTCACCCCTCCACTTT
CDR3aa: CASSTSSGGRPYSPLHF
abundance: once
d_gene: -
j_gene: TRBJ1-6
v_gene: TRBV7-2

CDR3nt: TGTGCCATCAGTTATAGGACTAGCGGGAGCTACGAAAAACTGTTTTTT
CDR3aa: CAISYRTSGSYEKLFF
abundance: -
d_gene: -
j_gene: TRBJ1-4
v_gene: TRBV10-3

CDR3nt: TGTGCCACCTGGACAGGGATTGATTTTCAGAACACTGAAGCTTTCTTT
CDR3aa: CATWTGIDFQNTEAFF
abundance: -
d_gene: TRBD1
j_gene: TRBJ1-1
v_gene: TRBV10-3